Below are 23 T cell receptor beta chains sequenced from a single sample in a study of T cell responses to AZD1222 COVID-19 vaccine. Clones were read by immunoSEQ multiplex PCR, and TCRdb kept only the in-frame ones, dropping some. The repertoire holds some 170,000 clones, with roughly 94% as singletons. The input for sequencing was peripheral blood, taken 28 days after the second AZD1222 dose. Receptors were obtained from an adult who received the AZD1222 COVID-19 vaccine.

This chain joins TRBV5-1 and TRBJ2-1; D assignment may be TRBD1 or TRBD2 (6 bases each). The CDR3 totals 16 residues. With 0 bases removed from V and 1 base from J, the gap between germline ends came to 11 bases. Germline CDR1 and CDR2: SGHRS and YFSETQ. The CDR3 DNA is TGCGCCAGCAGCTTGGTGGGGGGCTGGTCCTACAATGAGCAGTTCTTC. This codes for CASSLVGGWSYNEQFF.

This clone has a single count. The chain is built from TRBV27 and TRBJ2-1; perhaps TRBD2 as D (6 bases). Looked up from germline, CDR1 is MNHEY and CDR2 is SMNVEV (reference sequence). V lost 0 bases and J lost 6, with 6 bases in between. CDR3 length: 13 residues. CDR3 amino acids: CASSLSRGNEQFF. The CDR3 DNA sequence: TGTGCCAGCAGTTTATCGCGGGGCAATGAGCAGTTCTTC.

The V and J genes are TRBV6-1 and TRBJ2-1; weak D call: TRBD2 (6 bases). Germline V lookup: CDR1 MNHNS, CDR2 SASEGT. Trimming shortened V by 3 bases and J by 0 bases, and 12 bases separated the two germline ends. CDR3 length equals 16 residues. For the CDR3, the DNA is TGTGCCAGCAGTGACCCCTTGGGGGGCTCCTACAATGAGCAGTTCTTC. Translating it yields CASSDPLGGSYNEQFF.

The chain couples TRBV6-6 to TRBJ2-1; TRBD2 matches at 9 bases. This CDR3 comprises 14 residues. CDR1 and CDR2 (germline): MNHNY, SVGAGI (reference sequence). V lost 7 bases, J lost 8 bases, and 9 bases stayed unmatched. CDR3 protein: CASTIGLASDEQFF. The CDR3, as DNA: TGTGCCAGCACCATCGGACTAGCGTCGGATGAGCAGTTCTTC.

The chain uses TRBV15 and TRBJ2-1; 10 bases map to TRBD2. The junction had 8 bases not matched to a gene; V was cut back by 4 bases and J by 11 bases. The germline gives CDR1 LNHNV, CDR2 YYDKDF (reference sequence). The CDR3 spans 14 residues. CDR3: CATSIGLAVDQQFF. The DNA of the CDR3 is TGTGCCACCAGCATTGGACTAGCGGTCGACCAGCAGTTCTTC.

This chain uses TRBV28 with TRBJ2-1, with a weak D call TRBD1 (6 bases). The germline gives CDR1 MDHEN, CDR2 SYDVKM. V was trimmed by 0 bases and J by 3 bases, leaving 9 bases between them. The CDR3 covers 15 residues. The CDR3 sequence: CASSLWDSVYNEQFF. Written as DNA, the CDR3 is TGTGCCAGCAGTTTATGGGACAGCGTCTACAATGAGCAGTTCTTC.

This chain links TRBV21-1 with TRBJ2-1; the D call of TRBD1 is as the table states it, not checked on the DNA. TRBV21-1 is deemed a pseudogene. The CDR3 is 13 residues long. CDR3 in amino acids: CASTDRGGDEQFF. In nucleotides, the CDR3 is TGTGCCAGCACGGACAGGGGCGGGGATGAGCAGTTCTTC.

This clone came up once. The J gene is TRBJ2-1, the V gene TRBV2, with TRBD2 matching over 11 bases. This CDR3 is built from 13 residues. Trimming cost V 11 bases and J 9 bases; bases outside gene matches: 9. CDR1 SNHLY and CDR2 FYNNEI come from the germline V gene. In DNA form, the CDR3 reads TGTGCCGGTACTAGCGGGGGCCTAGCTGAGCAGTTCTTC. Protein product: CAGTSGGLAEQFF.

J is TRBJ1-1 and V is TRBV6-6; D ambiguous. The CDR3 covers 13 residues. Germline assignment: CDR1 MNHNY and CDR2 SVGAGI (reference sequence). With 4 bases removed from V and 4 bases from J, the gap between germline ends came to 10 bases. Here the CDR3 DNA reads TGTGCCAGCAGTTGGGGTGAGAGCACTGAAGCTTTCTTT. Translating it yields CASSWGESTEAFF.

The chain employs TRBV2 and TRBJ1-1; TRBD1 is a possible D gene (6 bases). The ends were cut back, 2 bases at V and 5 bases at J, with 21 bases in the middle. Germline CDR1 reads SNHLY; CDR2 reads FYNNEI. CDR3 size: 17 residues. The CDR3 here is CASSERRTAVAQTEAFF. CDR3 sequence (DNA): TGTGCCAGCAGTGAAAGGCGGACAGCGGTCGCTCAAACTGAAGCTTTCTTT.

A few counts support this clone. The DNA for the CDR3 is TGTGCCAGCAGCTTAGGGTCCCGTGTTGATGAGCAGTTCTTC. It yields the protein CASSLGSRVDEQFF. The rearrangement joins TRBV11-2 to TRBJ2-1; D unresolved. V gave up 1 base and J gave up 8 bases, with 12 bases separating them. CDR1 is SGHAT, CDR2 FQNNGV, per germline. CDR3 length: 14 residues.

V is TRBV18 and J is TRBJ1-1; D call uncertain. V was shortened by 3 bases and J by 0 bases, with 11 bases between the two germline ends. The germline CDR1 and CDR2 sequences are KGHSH and LQKENI. This CDR3 has 15 residues. The CDR3 spells CASSPRTDMNTEAFF. CDR3 DNA sequence: TGTGCCAGCTCACCGCGGACGGATATGAACACTGAAGCTTTCTTT.

The rearrangement uses TRBV10-3 and TRBJ1-1; a weak D match, TRBD1 (5 bases). The germline V and J ends were trimmed by 7 bases and 6 bases, with 12 bases remaining between them. The germline gives CDR1 ENHRY, CDR2 SYGVKD. The CDR3 extends over 12 amino acids. CDR3 sequence: CAINSGWSEAFF. The CDR3, as DNA: TGTGCCATCAATTCAGGGTGGTCTGAAGCTTTCTTT.

This CDR3 reads CASSYVGGQETQYF. The CDR3 nucleotides are TGTGCCAGCAGCTATGTAGGGGGGCAAGAGACCCAGTACTTC. The rearrangement uses TRBV7-9 and TRBJ2-5; D is perhaps TRBD1 or TRBD2 (6 bases each). From germline, CDR1 is SEHNR and CDR2 FQNEAQ (reference sequence). The CDR3 runs 14 residues. V was shortened by 4 bases and J by 2 bases, with 11 bases between the two germline ends. Complete variable domain (other parts from reference TRBV7-9 and TRBJ2-5): DTGVSQNPRHKITKRGQNVTFRCDPISEHNRLYWYRQTLGQGPEFLTYFQNEAQLEKSRLLSDRFSAERPKGSFSTLEIQRTEQGDSAMYLCASSYVGGQETQYFGPGTRLLVL.

This sequence joins TRBV14 and TRBJ1-1; no clear D gene. The V end lost 0 bases, the J end lost 4 bases, and 9 bases lay between the germline ends. Per germline, CDR1 SGHDN and CDR2 FVKESK. The CDR3 has 14 residues. The CDR3 DNA sequence: TGTGCCAGCAGCCAAGATACGGTTATCACTGAAGCTTTCTTT. Translated, it gives CASSQDTVITEAFF.

The rearrangement links TRBV7-8 to TRBJ1-1; D unclear. CDR1 and CDR2 (germline): SGHVS, FQNEAQ. This CDR3 contains 14 residues. The V end was cut by 7 bases, the J end by 0 bases, with 12 bases between. DNA for the CDR3: TGTGCCAGCACACCCGGAGTAATGAACACTGAAGCTTTCTTT. It is translated as CASTPGVMNTEAFF.

The gene calls are TRBV30 and TRBJ2-4, with a weak D call TRBD2 (6 bases). The ends were cut back, 2 bases at V and 8 bases at J, with 16 bases in the middle. The CDR3 is 14 amino acids. Looked up from germline, CDR1 is GTSNPN and CDR2 is SVGIG (reference sequence). CDR3 DNA sequence: TGTGCCTGGAGTCCGCTGGGACTTGGGGACATTCAGTACTTC. It yields the protein CAWSPLGLGDIQYF.

V gene TRBV29-1 combines with J gene TRBJ1-6; D uncertain. The CDR3 is 12 amino acids. Germline assignment: CDR1 SQVTM and CDR2 ANQGSEA. V lost 5 bases and J 4 bases, leaving 6 bases between the germline ends. The DNA for the CDR3 is TGCAGCGTTTCAGAATATAATTCACCCCTCCACTTT. Translation gives CSVSEYNSPLHF.

This chain uses TRBV6-6 with TRBJ1-1, with 8 bases identical to TRBD1. Germline CDR1 is MNHNY and CDR2 is SVGAGI (reference sequence). The CDR3 is made up of 15 amino acids. V lost 6 bases, J lost 1 base, and 7 bases stayed unmatched. The DNA for the CDR3 is TGTGCCAGCAGAGTCCGGGACAGGCGGAACACTGAAGCTTTCTTT. Translated: CASRVRDRRNTEAFF.

J is TRBJ2-3 and V is TRBV21-1; the listed D gene, TRBD1, was not tested against the DNA. TRBV21-1 is flagged as a pseudogene. CDR3 size: 16 residues. The CDR3 DNA reads as TGTGCCAGGGCCAGGAAACAGGGGGCTGTCACAGATACGCAGTATTTT. As protein: CARARKQGAVTDTQYF.

The V call is TRBV6-5, the J call TRBJ2-6; no firm D call. The V end was cut by 0 bases, the J end by 0 bases, with 6 bases between. The V gene's germline CDR1 is MNHEY and CDR2 SVGAGI. This CDR3 region has 16 residues. The CDR3 loop reads CASSYSRSSGANVLTF. The CDR3 region has the DNA TGTGCCAGCAGTTACTCGAGGAGCTCTGGGGCCAACGTCCTGACTTTC.

The rearrangement joins TRBV19 to TRBJ2-7; D could derive from TRBD1 or TRBD2 (5 bases each). V lost 3 bases and J 0 bases, leaving 9 bases between the germline ends. CDR3 size: 14 residues. Germline values: CDR1 LNHDA, CDR2 SQIVND (reference sequence). The CDR3 loop is CASSIPGRSYEQYF. Here the CDR3 DNA reads TGTGCCAGTAGTATCCCGGGACGCTCCTACGAGCAGTACTTC.

The chain employs TRBV12-3 or TRBV12-4 and TRBJ1-5, with D perhaps matching TRBD1 (5 bases). V lost 6 bases and J lost 3, with 9 bases in between. The CDR3 extends over 13 amino acids. CDR3: CASSDSSNQPQHF. CDR3 DNA sequence: TGTGCCAGCAGCGACAGCTCCAATCAGCCCCAGCATTTT.